This is a list of T cell receptor beta chains from one sample in a study of T cells in Graves' hyperthyroidism and ophthalmopathy. TCRdb fed the multiplex PCR reads into MiXCR, producing one record per CDR3 protein. The sample gives tens of thousands of distinct CDR3 sequences, around half of which show up once; 9.5% to 15% is in the top ten. The sample consisted of blood. The receptors were gathered from a woman younger than 45 with Graves' ophthalmopathy. CDR3s include the opening cysteine and the closing phenylalanine or tryptophan. A D gene is named only where the DNA matches it firmly. Clone size is shown for a subset of rows, as once, few, many or a class of expanded clone.

V: TRBV9
J: TRBJ2-2
length: 14
D: TRBD1
size: many
CDR3: CASSMGQITGELFF
DNA: TGTGCCAGTTCCATGGGACAGATCACCGGGGAGCTGTTTTTT

V: TRBV4-2
J: TRBJ2-7
length: 16
D: -
size: many
CDR3: CASSQVGLEQTYEQYF
DNA: TGTGCCAGCAGCCAAGTGGGGTTGGAACAGACCTACGAGCAGTACTTC

V: TRBV5-4
J: TRBJ1-2
length: 14
D: TRBD1
size: many
CDR3: CASSLGTGDFGYTF
DNA: TGTGCCAGCAGCTTAGGGACAGGGGATTTTGGCTACACCTTC

V: TRBV29-1
J: TRBJ1-5
length: 11
D: -
size: -
CDR3: CSLDPNQPQHF
DNA: TGCAGCTTAGACCCCAATCAGCCCCAGCATTTT

V: TRBV19
J: TRBJ1-5
length: 15
D: TRBD1
size: many
CDR3: CASSIGQGNNQPQHF
DNA: TGTGCCAGTAGTATAGGACAGGGGAACAATCAGCCCCAGCATTTT

V: TRBV7-2
J: TRBJ1-1
length: 13
D: -
size: medium-sized
CDR3: CASSLRMNTEAFF
DNA: TGTGCCAGCAGCTTAAGGATGAACACTGAAGCTTTCTTT

V: TRBV2
J: TRBJ1-3
length: 13
D: TRBD1
size: many
CDR3: CASRRDSGNTIYF
DNA: TGTGCCAGCAGAAGGGACAGCGGAAACACCATATATTTT

V: TRBV30
J: TRBJ1-1
length: 12
D: -
size: -
CDR3: CAWRLPNTEAFF
DNA: TGTGCCTGGAGGTTACCGAACACTGAAGCTTTCTTT

V: TRBV7-9
J: TRBJ2-5
length: 15
D: -
size: once
CDR3: CASSPSPGVEETQYF
DNA: TGTGCCAGCAGCCCATCTCCGGGAGTAGAAGAGACCCAGTACTTC

V: TRBV2
J: TRBJ2-7
length: 15
D: TRBD2
size: -
CDR3: CASSEARASGYEQYF
DNA: TGTGCCAGCAGTGAAGCGAGGGCTAGCGGGTACGAGCAGTACTTC

V: TRBV20-1
J: TRBJ1-1
length: 15
D: -
size: -
CDR3: CSARARETANTEAFF
DNA: TGCAGTGCTAGAGCGAGGGAGACAGCGAACACGGAAGCTTTCTTT

V: TRBV7-2
J: TRBJ2-2
length: 14
D: TRBD1
size: -
CDR3: CASSRTGGTGELFF
DNA: TGTGCCAGCAGCCGGACAGGGGGCACCGGGGAGCTGTTTTTT

V: TRBV19
J: TRBJ1-4
length: 23
D: -
size: once
CDR3: CASGHSGTSRYEQYFGPGEKLSF
DNA: -

V: TRBV28
J: TRBJ1-2
length: 14
D: -
size: -
CDR3: CASSLGGANYGYTF
DNA: TGTGCCAGCAGTTTGGGGGGAGCTAACTATGGCTACACCTTC

V: TRBV20-1
J: TRBJ1-2
length: 16
D: -
size: once
CDR3: CSASPSAGALSYGYTF
DNA: TGCAGTGCTAGCCCCTCTGCGGGAGCCCTTAGTTATGGCTACACCTTC

V: TRBV10-3
J: TRBJ2-1
length: 12
D: -
size: -
CDR3: CGIRPPYNEQFF
DNA: TGTGGCATCAGGCCTCCTTACAATGAGCAGTTCTTC

V: TRBV10-3
J: TRBJ2-5
length: 15
D: -
size: -
CDR3: CAIRKGGSTGETQYF
DNA: TGTGCCATCAGGAAAGGCGGAAGCACCGGGGAGACCCAGTACTTC

V: TRBV5-1
J: TRBJ2-7
length: 13
D: -
size: -
CDR3: CASYSFAGYEQYF
DNA: TGCGCCAGCTACTCTTTCGCGGGCTACGAGCAGTACTTC

V: TRBV2
J: TRBJ1-1
length: 14
D: TRBD1
size: many
CDR3: CASVRQGAGTEAFF
DNA: TGTGCCAGCGTAAGACAGGGGGCCGGCACTGAAGCTTTCTTT

V: TRBV16
J: TRBJ2-2
length: 14
D: -
size: -
CDR3: CVSSRMGATGELFF
DNA: TGTGTCAGCAGCCGCATGGGGGCCACCGGGGAGCTGTTTTTT

V: TRBV9
J: TRBJ1-4
length: 16
D: -
size: -
CDR3: CASSVVSSGAREKLFF
DNA: TGTGCCAGCAGCGTAGTGTCTAGCGGGGCGAGGGAAAAACTGTTTTTT

V: TRBV9
J: TRBJ2-3
length: 16
D: -
size: many
CDR3: CASSVALATSTDTQYF
DNA: TGTGCCAGCAGCGTAGCTCTAGCGACAAGCACAGATACGCAGTATTTT

V: TRBV11-1
J: TRBJ2-6
length: 12
D: TRBD1
size: -
CDR3: CASSSTGGAYAF
DNA: TGTGCCAGCAGCTCTACAGGGGGCGCGTACGCTTTC